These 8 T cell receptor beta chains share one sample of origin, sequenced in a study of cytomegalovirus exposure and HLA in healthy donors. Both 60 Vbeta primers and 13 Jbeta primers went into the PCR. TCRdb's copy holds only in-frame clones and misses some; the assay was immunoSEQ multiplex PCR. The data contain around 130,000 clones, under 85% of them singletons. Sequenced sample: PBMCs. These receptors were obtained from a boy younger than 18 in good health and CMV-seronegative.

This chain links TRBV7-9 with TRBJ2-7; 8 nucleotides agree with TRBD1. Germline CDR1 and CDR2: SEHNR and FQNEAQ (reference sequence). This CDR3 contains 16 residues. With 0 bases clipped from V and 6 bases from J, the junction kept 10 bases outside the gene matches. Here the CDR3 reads CASSLARLTGVGEQYF. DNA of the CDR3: TGTGCCAGCAGCTTAGCGCGGTTGACAGGGGTGGGCGAGCAGTACTTC.

CDR3 bases: TGTGCCAGCAGTGGGACGGGGATCCACTCAGATACGCAGTATTTT. It codes for CASSGTGIHSDTQYF. The rearrangement joins TRBV6-4 to TRBJ2-3, with a weak D call TRBD2 (5 bases). Trimming took off 4 bases at V and 4 bases at J, with 15 bases between the two ends. The CDR3 covers 15 residues. Germline V gives CDR1 MRHNA, CDR2 SNTAGT.

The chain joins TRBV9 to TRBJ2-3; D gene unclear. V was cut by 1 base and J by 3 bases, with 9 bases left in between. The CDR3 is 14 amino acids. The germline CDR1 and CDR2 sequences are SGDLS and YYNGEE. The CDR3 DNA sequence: TGTGCCAGCAGCGTATACATCCCAACAGATACGCAGTATTTT. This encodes CASSVYIPTDTQYF.

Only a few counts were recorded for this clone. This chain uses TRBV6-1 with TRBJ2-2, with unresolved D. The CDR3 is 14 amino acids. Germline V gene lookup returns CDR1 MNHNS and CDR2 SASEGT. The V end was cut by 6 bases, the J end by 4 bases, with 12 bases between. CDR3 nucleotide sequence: TGTGCCAGCAGCCAGACCGCGGTCACCGGGGAGCTGTTTTTT. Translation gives CASSQTAVTGELFF.

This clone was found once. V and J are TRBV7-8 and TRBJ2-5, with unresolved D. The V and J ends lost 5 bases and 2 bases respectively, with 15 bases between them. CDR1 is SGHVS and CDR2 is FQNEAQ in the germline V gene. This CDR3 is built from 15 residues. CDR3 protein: CASSTTRVRQETQYF. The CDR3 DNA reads TGTGCCAGCAGCACTACCCGCGTAAGGCAAGAGACCCAGTACTTC.

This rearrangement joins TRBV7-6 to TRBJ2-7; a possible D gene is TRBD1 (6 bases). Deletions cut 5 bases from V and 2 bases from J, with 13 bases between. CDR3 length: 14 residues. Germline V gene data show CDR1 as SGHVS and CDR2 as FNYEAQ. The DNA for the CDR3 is TGTGCCAGCAGCCCGCAAGAGGGGGCCTACGAGCAGTACTTC. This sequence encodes CASSPQEGAYEQYF.

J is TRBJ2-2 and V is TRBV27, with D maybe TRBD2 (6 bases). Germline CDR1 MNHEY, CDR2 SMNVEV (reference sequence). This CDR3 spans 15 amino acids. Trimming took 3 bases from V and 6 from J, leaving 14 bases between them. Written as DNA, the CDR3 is TGTGCCAGCAGTTTCGGGGGAACGGTGGCCGGGGAGCTGTTTTTT. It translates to CASSFGGTVAGELFF.

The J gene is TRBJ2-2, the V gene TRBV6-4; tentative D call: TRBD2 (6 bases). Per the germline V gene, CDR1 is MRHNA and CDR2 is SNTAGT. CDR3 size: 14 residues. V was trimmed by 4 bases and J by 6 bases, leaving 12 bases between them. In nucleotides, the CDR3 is TGTGCCAGCAGTGCCTGGGACTCCCCCGGGGAGCTGTTTTTT. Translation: CASSAWDSPGELFF.